The rows below give T cell receptor beta chains drawn from one sample of a study of shared clonotypes between healthy human individuals. Clones were read by immunoSEQ multiplex PCR, and TCRdb kept only the in-frame ones, dropping some. The sample holds 550,000 to 750,000 clones, 90% to 95% seen once. Sequencing was performed on naive CD8+ T cells sorted from blood. The receptors were gathered from a man aged 25-40 years in good health. CDR3s include the opening cysteine and the closing phenylalanine or tryptophan. D genes are given only for firm matches. Only some rows state a clone size, as once, few, many or a class for expanded clones.

TRBV4-1,TRBJ2-7,TRBD2,once,CASSQVPSGKYEQYF,TGCGCCAGCAGCCAAGTTCCTAGCGGGAAGTACGAGCAGTACTTC
TRBV7-9,TRBJ1-1,.,few,CASSIPGAGEAFF,TGTGCCAGCAGCATCCCTGGAGCAGGAGAAGCTTTCTTT
TRBV30,TRBJ2-5,TRBD1,.,CACWTGGAVETQYF,TGTGCCTGTTGGACAGGGGGCGCGGTAGAGACCCAGTACTTC
TRBV4-1,TRBJ1-1,.,.,CASSQDGVEAFF,TGCGCCAGCAGCCAAGACGGCGTTGAAGCTTTCTTT
TRBV4-1,TRBJ1-2,.,.,CASSQERVNVGYTF,TGCGCCAGCAGCCAGGAAAGGGTTAACGTCGGCTACACCTTC
TRBV9,TRBJ2-1,.,.,CASSPRRMNSNEQFF,TGTGCCAGCAGCCCGCGAAGGATGAACTCCAATGAGCAGTTCTTC
TRBV27,TRBJ2-3,.,.,CASSSLPGHYTDTQYF,TGTGCCAGCAGTTCACTCCCGGGACATTACACAGATACGCAGTATTTT
TRBV4-1,TRBJ2-1,TRBD2,.,CASSHPRASGQQGFGEQFF,TGCGCCAGCAGCCACCCCCGGGCTAGCGGGCAGCAAGGCTTTGGTGAGCAGTTCTTC
TRBV28,TRBJ2-1,TRBD2,.,CASSTNPPSGPDRGQFF,TGTGCCAGCAGTACAAACCCCCCTAGCGGACCCGATCGGGGGCAGTTCTTC
TRBV6-1,TRBJ2-5,TRBD1,.,CASSFTGGVQETQYF,TGTGCCAGCAGTTTTACAGGGGGCGTACAAGAGACCCAGTACTTC
TRBV7-9,TRBJ2-1,TRBD2,.,CASSPRPGLAAYNEQFF,TGTGCCAGCAGCCCCCGCCCCGGACTAGCGGCGTACAATGAGCAGTTCTTC
TRBV11-2,TRBJ2-1,TRBD2,.,CASSLGPSGYNEQFF,TGTGCCAGCAGCTTAGGTCCTAGCGGCTACAATGAGCAGTTCTTC
TRBV25-1,TRBJ2-1,TRBD2,.,CASSLRTSGSYEQFF,TGTGCCAGCAGTCTACGGACTAGCGGGAGTTATGAGCAGTTCTTC
TRBV28,TRBJ1-1,.,.,CASRDLNTEAFF,TGTGCCAGCAGGGATCTGAACACTGAAGCTTTCTTT
TRBV7-9,TRBJ2-4,TRBD1,.,CASSKPGGEGNIQYF,TGTGCCAGCAGCAAACCAGGGGGCGAGGGAAACATTCAGTACTTC
TRBV15,TRBJ2-3,.,.,CATSVGGDTDTQYF,TGTGCCACCAGCGTAGGGGGGGACACAGATACGCAGTATTTT
TRBV6-5,TRBJ1-1,.,.,CASSLGVSNTEAFF,TGTGCCAGCAGCCTGGGGGTGAGTAACACTGAAGCTTTCTTT
TRBV6-6,TRBJ2-3,.,.,CASSSYSDTQYF,TGTGCCAGCAGTTCATATTCAGATACGCAGTATTTT
TRBV6-5,TRBJ1-5,.,once,CASSLQGPNQPQHF,TGTGCCAGCAGCTTACAGGGCCCGAATCAGCCCCAGCATTTT
TRBV13,TRBJ2-5,.,.,CASSWTHSDQETQYF,TGTGCCAGCAGCTGGACGCACAGTGATCAAGAGACCCAGTACTTC
TRBV5-4,TRBJ1-4,TRBD1,few,CASSGGQGTNEKLFF,TGTGCCAGCAGCGGGGGACAGGGAACTAATGAAAAACTGTTTTTT
TRBV28,TRBJ2-3,.,.,CASSFRAGSSTDTQYF,TGTGCCAGCAGTTTTCGCGCGGGATCTAGCACAGATACGCAGTATTTT
TRBV4-3,TRBJ2-1,TRBD2,.,CASSQYASGYNEQFF,TGCGCCAGCAGCCAATATGCTAGCGGCTACAATGAGCAGTTCTTC
TRBV11-2,TRBJ2-3,TRBD2,.,CASSFVTSGGGTDTQYF,TGTGCCAGCAGCTTCGTCACTAGCGGGGGAGGCACAGATACGCAGTATTTT
TRBV28,TRBJ2-7,TRBD2,.,CASSFVTSGTYEQYF,TGTGCCAGCAGTTTCGTTACTAGCGGGACCTACGAGCAGTACTTC
TRBV6-1,TRBJ2-7,.,.,CASSEVYRQYF,TGTGCCAGCAGTGAAGTGTATAGGCAGTACTTC
TRBV9,TRBJ2-7,.,.,CASSKGGTTLYEQYF,TGTGCCAGCAGCAAGGGCGGGACAACTCTCTACGAGCAGTACTTC
TRBV28,TRBJ1-3,.,.,CASSPDAWEFGNTIYF,TGTGCCAGCAGTCCTGACGCCTGGGAATTCGGAAACACCATATATTTT
TRBV27,TRBJ1-3,.,.,CASRGTSSGNTIYF,TGTGCCAGCAGGGGCACCAGCTCTGGAAACACCATATATTTT
TRBV11-2,TRBJ2-1,.,.,CASSLTYSLVYNEQFF,TGTGCCAGCAGCTTAACGTACAGCCTCGTATACAATGAGCAGTTCTTC
TRBV11-1,TRBJ1-4,TRBD1,.,CASSPTGMGDEKLFF,TGTGCCAGCAGCCCGACAGGGATGGGGGATGAAAAACTGTTTTTT
TRBV6-5,TRBJ2-7,.,few,CASSYRSGEQYF,TGTGCCAGCAGTTACCGGTCAGGAGAGCAGTACTTC
TRBV15,TRBJ2-7,TRBD1,.,CATSGWVEDRGYEQYF,TGTGCCACCAGCGGATGGGTAGAGGACAGGGGCTACGAGCAGTACTTC
TRBV4-1,TRBJ2-5,TRBD1,.,CASSPWDRSQETQYF,TGCGCCAGCAGCCCCTGGGACAGGTCCCAAGAGACCCAGTACTTC
TRBV28,TRBJ2-5,.,.,CASRPLWSGPQETQYF,TGTGCCAGCAGGCCATTATGGTCGGGACCCCAAGAGACCCAGTACTTC